These 11 T cell receptor beta chains came from one sample sequenced in a study of blood T cell repertoires in COVID-19. Produced via immunoSEQ multiplex PCR; TCRdb's table is partial and in-frame only. Here the sample spans 200,000 to 250,000 clones, about 85% being singletons. Sequencing input: peripheral blood. The receptors derive from an older woman who had recovered from COVID-19.

V is TRBV3-1 (or the pseudogene TRBV3-2) and J is TRBJ2-7; TRBD2 agrees at 10 bases. Germline lookup yields CDR1 LGHDT and CDR2 YNNKEL (reference sequence). V shed 4 bases, J shed 1 base, and the junction held 10 bases outside the gene matches. The CDR3 has 17 residues. CDR3 DNA sequence: TGTGCCAGCAGCCGCCCCCCCTTAGCGGGGGGTTCCTACGAGCAGTACTTC. Amino acid sequence: CASSRPPLAGGSYEQYF.

The rearrangement uses TRBV7-3 and TRBJ2-2; no firm D call. Looked up from germline, CDR1 is SGHTA and CDR2 is FQGTGA. CDR3 length: 12 amino acids. V dropped 5 bases and J dropped 7 bases, with 8 bases sitting between them. For the CDR3, the DNA is TGTGCCAGCAGCGACTCAAACGGGGAGCTGTTTTTT. Its translation is CASSDSNGELFF.

V usage is TRBV14 and J usage is TRBJ2-7; tentative D call: TRBD2 (7 bases). The V gene's germline CDR1 is SGHDN and CDR2 FVKESK. The CDR3 runs to 16 residues. Trimming left V 0 bases short and J 3 bases short, with 15 bases between. The CDR3 coding sequence is TGTGCCAGCAGCCAAGATGGGCGGGGGCTATACTACGAGCAGTACTTC. As protein: CASSQDGRGLYYEQYF.

The chain carries TRBV7-9 and TRBJ2-5, with D unresolved. The CDR3 length is 13 residues. V was pared by 3 bases and J by 5 bases, with 10 bases between. Germline V gene lookup returns CDR1 SEHNR and CDR2 FQNEAQ (reference sequence). The CDR3 nucleotides read TGTGCCAGCAGCTTCCTAGACGGGGAGACCCAGTACTTC. It codes for CASSFLDGETQYF.

The chain employs TRBV5-6 and TRBJ2-2; 9 bases match TRBD1. Trimming removed 8 bases from V and 3 bases from J; junction bases left unmatched: 8. This CDR3 has 15 amino acids. Germline V CDR1 and CDR2: SGHDT, YYEEEE. In DNA, the CDR3 is TGTGCCAGTAGAACAGGGGGCGCGGACACCGGGGAGCTGTTTTTT. Translating gives CASRTGGADTGELFF.

This clone was detected a few times. This rearrangement joins TRBV27 to TRBJ1-1, with 12 bases matching TRBD1. V lost 5 bases to trimming and J lost 3 bases; unmatched junction nucleotides: 16. This CDR3 has 19 residues. CDR1 MNHEY and CDR2 SMNVEV come from the germline V gene (reference sequence). CDR3 residues: CASSKTPGQGARVHTEAFF. CDR3 nucleotides: TGTGCCAGCAGTAAAACCCCGGGACAGGGGGCGAGAGTTCACACTGAAGCTTTCTTT.

The chain joins TRBV5-4 to TRBJ1-6, with D possibly matching TRBD1 (5 bases). CDR1 and CDR2 from the germline V gene are SGHNT and YYREEE (reference sequence). The CDR3 is 14 residues long. With 0 bases removed from V and 9 bases from J, the gap between germline ends came to 10 bases. This CDR3 reads CASSLELGGSPLHF. CDR3 nucleotides: TGTGCCAGCAGCTTGGAGCTCGGGGGTTCACCCCTCCACTTT.

Relative to its sample, this clone is medium-sized. J is TRBJ1-1 and V is TRBV19; TRBD1 might be the D (5 bases). The CDR3 covers 13 residues. The germline CDR1 and CDR2 sequences are LNHDA and SQIVND (reference sequence). Trimming took off 3 bases at V and 3 bases at J, with 8 bases between the two ends. The CDR3 is CASSIQGYTEAFF. CDR3 in DNA: TGTGCCAGTAGTATCCAGGGTTACACTGAAGCTTTCTTT.

Points on this clone: The same CDR3 is also encoded by other DNA sequences in this sample. The chain employs TRBV5-4 and TRBJ2-3; D gene ambiguous. CDR3 length: 14 amino acids. The germline V gene has CDR1 SGHNT and CDR2 YYREEE (reference sequence). V gave up 3 bases and J gave up 3 bases, with 11 bases separating them. The CDR3 protein is CASSSRGSTDTQYF. The CDR3 DNA sequence: TGTGCCAGCAGCTCCCGTGGCTCTACAGATACGCAGTATTTT.

The rearrangement uses TRBV6-5 and TRBJ1-2, with a weak D call TRBD1 (5 bases). The CDR3 consists of 15 residues. Per germline, CDR1 MNHEY and CDR2 SVGAGI. Trimming took off 2 bases at V and 6 bases at J, with 16 bases between the two ends. CDR3 in DNA: TGTGCCAGCAGTTACAGTGCGGGGCCGAGGAATGGCTACACCTTC. Protein: CASSYSAGPRNGYTF.

The chain uses TRBV3-1 (or the pseudogene TRBV3-2) and TRBJ1-2; a weak D match, TRBD1 (5 bases). V lost 1 base to trimming and J lost 7 bases, with 7 bases between them. The length of the CDR3 is 12 residues. Germline V CDR1 and CDR2: LGHDT, YNNKEL (reference sequence). The CDR3 bases are TGTGCCAGCAGCCAAGCGACAGTTGGCTACACCTTC. It translates to CASSQATVGYTF.